This T cell receptor (beta chain) was captured by sequencing in a study of cytomegalovirus exposure and HLA in healthy donors. Trimming removed 4 bases from V and 1 base from J, with 9 bases in between. Germline V lookup: CDR1 MNHEY, CDR2 SVGAGI. The CDR3 is 14 amino acids. Primers: 60 Vbeta forward and 13 Jbeta reverse. The table came from immunoSEQ multiplex PCR; TCRdb's copy has only in-frame clones and leaves some out. This table has hundreds of thousands of clones, 65% to 85% appearing once. The J gene is TRBJ2-3, the V gene TRBV6-5; D is uncertain. Input material: PBMCs. This clonotype originated in a female donor in good health and CMV-seronegative. The CDR3 region has the DNA TGTGCCAGCAGTTCCCAGGATGGCACAGATACGCAGTATTTT. It is translated as CASSSQDGTDTQYF.